The 7 T cell receptor beta chains reported below all come from one sample, sequenced in a study of blood T cell repertoires in COVID-19. The repertoire was sequenced with immunoSEQ multiplex PCR; TCRdb's copy has only in-frame clones and lacks some. The sample yields about 82,000 clones, approximately 80% seen once. Input material: peripheral blood. Every receptor here comes from a woman between 35 and 50 years old with active or convalescent COVID-19.

The chain is built from TRBV6-5 and TRBJ1-2; TRBD1 aligns across 8 bases. Germline CDR1 MNHEY, CDR2 SVGAGI. The CDR3 length is 16 residues. J lost 11 bases, V lost 0 bases, and 14 bases had no gene match. CDR3 nucleotides: TGTGCCAGCAGTTACTCCACCGGGACAGGAACTATGGAATACACCTTC. Translation gives CASSYSTGTGTMEYTF.

The chain carries TRBV7-3 and TRBJ2-1, with 15 bases lining up with TRBD2. The junction had 16 bases not matched to a gene; V was cut back by 6 bases and J by 7 bases. The length of the CDR3 is 19 residues. Germline loops: CDR1 SGHTA, CDR2 FQGTGA. In nucleotides, the CDR3 is TGTGCCAGCAGTATAAGGCAGCGCGGACTAGCGGGGGGGCCTAATGAGCAGTTCTTC. Its translation is CASSIRQRGLAGGPNEQFF.

The V call is TRBV19, the J call TRBJ1-5, with D possibly matching TRBD1 (6 bases). CDR3 length equals 15 residues. From germline, CDR1 is LNHDA and CDR2 SQIVND (reference sequence). The V and J ends lost 4 bases and 5 bases respectively, with 15 bases between them. Written as DNA, the CDR3 is TGTGCCAGTAGTAAACAGGGATTTGTGCATCAGCCCCAGCATTTT. This codes for CASSKQGFVHQPQHF.

V and J are TRBV6-5 and TRBJ2-7; 14 bases map to TRBD2. V gave up 8 bases and J gave up 12 bases; unmatched junction bases: 9. The length of the CDR3 is 13 residues. Germline CDR1 reads MNHEY; CDR2 reads SVGAGI. The CDR3 DNA follows: TGTGCCAGCGGGGGACTAGCGGGGGAGCCGACGTACTTC. Translated, it gives CASGGLAGEPTYF.

The gene calls are TRBV29-1 and TRBJ2-7; D perhaps matches TRBD1 (5 bases). In germline, CDR1 is SQVTM, CDR2 ANQGSEA. The V gene lost 4 bases and the J gene lost 0 bases, with 7 bases spanning the gap. The CDR3 totals 12 residues. The CDR3 protein is CSVVDSSYEQYF. The CDR3 nucleotides read TGCAGCGTTGTCGACAGCTCCTACGAGCAGTACTTC.

The genes are TRBV29-1 and TRBJ2-5, with D possibly being TRBD2 (5 bases). From germline, CDR1 is SQVTM and CDR2 ANQGSEA. The CDR3 contains 12 residues. V lost 4 bases and J 3 bases, leaving 9 bases between the germline ends. CDR3 residues: CSVVAAEETQYF. CDR3 bases: TGCAGCGTTGTCGCAGCGGAAGAGACCCAGTACTTC.

This clone was counted between two and nine times. The chain couples TRBV10-3 to TRBJ2-5, with 8 bases lining up with TRBD2. CDR1 is ENHRY and CDR2 is SYGVKD in the germline V gene. With 0 bases clipped from V and 0 bases from J, the junction kept 3 bases outside the gene matches. The CDR3 consists of 16 residues. CDR3 residues: CAISESPAGDQETQYF. For the CDR3, the DNA is TGTGCCATCAGTGAGTCGCCAGCGGGAGACCAAGAGACCCAGTACTTC.